These T cell receptor beta chains were read from a single sample in a study of Graves' ophthalmopathy and Graves' hyperthyroidism. A single record per CDR3 protein comes from TCRdb applying MiXCR to the multiplex PCR reads. The sample has some 160,000 distinct CDR3 sequences; roughly 36% are singletons. Material: peripheral blood. The receptors come from a man under 40 with Graves' ophthalmopathy. CDR3s include the opening cysteine and the closing phenylalanine or tryptophan.

CDR3aa: CASSSPLLAGQNTGELFF
v_gene: TRBV28
j_gene: TRBJ2-2

CDR3aa: CATRSIYEQYF
v_gene: TRBV10-3
j_gene: TRBJ2-7

CDR3aa: CASSLSAGAGNTIYF
v_gene: TRBV12-3/TRBV12-4
j_gene: TRBJ1-3

CDR3aa: CASSPLGTSGRRTDTQYF
v_gene: TRBV5-1
j_gene: TRBJ2-3

CDR3aa: CASTVRTNYGYTF
v_gene: TRBV19
j_gene: TRBJ1-2

CDR3aa: CASSSTTNYGYTF
v_gene: TRBV7-9
j_gene: TRBJ1-2

CDR3aa: CASSFGLDMNTGELFF
v_gene: TRBV5-1
j_gene: TRBJ2-2

CDR3aa: CASHGRGGSASMNTEAFF
v_gene: TRBV6-2/TRBV6-3
j_gene: TRBJ1-1

CDR3aa: CASTLTAMNTEAFF
v_gene: TRBV6-2/TRBV6-3
j_gene: TRBJ1-1

CDR3aa: CASSLGGSEIYGYTF
v_gene: TRBV7-8
j_gene: TRBJ1-2

CDR3aa: CASSGRTGFQYF
v_gene: TRBV25-1
j_gene: TRBJ2-5

CDR3aa: CASRERSGRSSYEQYF
v_gene: TRBV6-2/TRBV6-3
j_gene: TRBJ2-7

CDR3aa: CSVQNRDRDYEQYF
v_gene: TRBV29-1
j_gene: TRBJ2-7

CDR3aa: CASTQASGFFYEQYF
v_gene: TRBV6-4
j_gene: TRBJ2-7

CDR3aa: CASSWTLNTEAFF
v_gene: TRBV11-3
j_gene: TRBJ1-1

CDR3aa: CAWSVVGNTEAFF
v_gene: TRBV30
j_gene: TRBJ1-1

CDR3aa: CSARDRLRYLNTEAFF
v_gene: TRBV20-1
j_gene: TRBJ1-1

CDR3aa: CASSPGYRVEQYF
v_gene: TRBV28
j_gene: TRBJ2-7

CDR3aa: CASRRTARANYGYTF
v_gene: TRBV6-1
j_gene: TRBJ1-2

CDR3aa: CASSYLGRQGYTF
v_gene: TRBV6-2/TRBV6-3
j_gene: TRBJ1-2

CDR3aa: CATSHRAVSNTEAFF
v_gene: TRBV15
j_gene: TRBJ1-1

CDR3aa: CASRRLGQNYGYTF
v_gene: TRBV12-3/TRBV12-4
j_gene: TRBJ1-2

CDR3aa: CASSSPNPPDKRLHEQYF
v_gene: TRBV6-2/TRBV6-3
j_gene: TRBJ2-7

CDR3aa: CASSPDGALNQPQHF
v_gene: TRBV6-1
j_gene: TRBJ1-5

CDR3aa: CASSYRTDYEQYF
v_gene: TRBV11-2
j_gene: TRBJ2-7

CDR3aa: CASSGGAGNQPQHF
v_gene: TRBV19
j_gene: TRBJ1-5

CDR3aa: CASSLKAGTGFEQYF
v_gene: TRBV19
j_gene: TRBJ2-7